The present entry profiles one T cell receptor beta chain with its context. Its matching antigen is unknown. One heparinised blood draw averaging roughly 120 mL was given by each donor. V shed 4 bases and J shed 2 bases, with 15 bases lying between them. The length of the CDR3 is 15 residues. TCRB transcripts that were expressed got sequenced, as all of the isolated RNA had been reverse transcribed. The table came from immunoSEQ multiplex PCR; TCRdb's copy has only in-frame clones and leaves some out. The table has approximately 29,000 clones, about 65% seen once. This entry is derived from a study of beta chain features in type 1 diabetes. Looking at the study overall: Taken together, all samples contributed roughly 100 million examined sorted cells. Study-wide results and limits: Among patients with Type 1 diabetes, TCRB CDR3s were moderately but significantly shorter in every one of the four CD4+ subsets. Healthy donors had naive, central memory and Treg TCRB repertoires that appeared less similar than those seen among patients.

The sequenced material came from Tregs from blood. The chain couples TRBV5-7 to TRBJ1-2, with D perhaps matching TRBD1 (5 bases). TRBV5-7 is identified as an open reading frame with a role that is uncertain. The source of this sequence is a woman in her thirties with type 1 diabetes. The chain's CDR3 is CASSVTPRGNYGYTF. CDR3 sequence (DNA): TGTGCCAGCAGCGTGACACCCCGGGGGAACTATGGCTACACCTTC.